Listed here are 18 T cell receptor beta chains from one sample, sequenced in a study of glioma-infiltrating T cells after dendritic cell vaccination. TCRdb keeps only in-frame clones here, not all; method: immunoSEQ multiplex PCR. The table shows some 78,000 clones, with 85% occurring only once. Stated time point: after dendritic cell vaccination, including at tumor progression/relapse. The input for sequencing was blood, taken after dendritic cell vaccination. The receptors shown here come from a human donor with glioblastoma.

This clone was detected only once. V usage is TRBV11-3 and J usage is TRBJ2-1; 12 nucleotides match TRBD2. CDR1 SGHNT and CDR2 YENEEA come from the germline V gene. With 0 bases clipped from V and 1 base from J, the junction kept 7 bases outside the gene matches. The CDR3 is made up of 19 amino acids. The CDR3 region has the DNA TGTGCCAGCAGCTTAGAGTCGACTAGCGGGAGAATGTCCTACAATGAGCAGTTCTTC. This translates into CASSLESTSGRMSYNEQFF.

This chain uses TRBV18 with TRBJ1-4, with 8 bases lining up with TRBD1. CDR1 KGHSH and CDR2 LQKENI come from the germline V gene. With V trimmed by 3 bases and J by 7 bases, 13 bases remained unmatched. The CDR3 runs 17 residues. The CDR3: CASSPPEETGALEKLFF. CDR3 in DNA: TGTGCCAGCTCACCGCCAGAAGAGACAGGGGCCCTTGAAAAACTGTTTTTT.

The rearrangement joins TRBV19 to TRBJ2-1; no clear D. Germline V gene sequence: CDR1 LNHDA, CDR2 SQIVND (reference sequence). CDR3 length: 12 amino acids. Between the trimmed V and J ends, which lost 6 bases and 1 base, there was a span of 4 bases. This CDR3 reads CASSQSYNEQFF. The CDR3, as DNA: TGTGCCAGTAGCCAATCCTACAATGAGCAGTTCTTC.

The rearrangement uses TRBV7-9 and TRBJ2-3; D unclear. The CDR3 totals 11 residues. V was trimmed by 5 bases and J by 5 bases, leaving 5 bases between them. The germline CDR1 and CDR2 sequences are SEHNR and FQNEAQ (reference sequence). The CDR3 DNA sequence: TGTGCCAGCAGCGAGAGAGATACGCAGTATTTT. It encodes CASSERDTQYF.

The V gene is TRBV6-1, the J gene TRBJ1-4, with 10 nucleotides matching TRBD1. V shed 1 base and J 7 bases; nucleotides not matched to a gene: 6. CDR1 MNHNS and CDR2 SASEGT come from the germline V gene. The CDR3 extends over 16 amino acids. CDR3 DNA: TGTGCCAGCAGTGAAGGGGGACAGGGGACTGGTGAAAAACTGTTTTTT. It yields the protein CASSEGGQGTGEKLFF.

CDR3 DNA sequence: TGTGCCAGCAGCTTAGTTCAGGGGGGCTCTGGAAACACCATATATTTT. It yields the protein CASSLVQGGSGNTIYF. The chain employs TRBV7-8 and TRBJ1-3; 7 bases match TRBD1. Trimming removed 1 base from V and 0 bases from J; junction bases left unmatched: 3. Looked up from germline, CDR1 is SGHVS and CDR2 is FQNEAQ. The CDR3 spans 16 residues.

V and J are TRBV5-5 and TRBJ2-7, with D maybe TRBD2 (5 bases). The V and J ends lost 4 bases and 0 bases respectively, with 14 bases between them. The germline V gene encodes CDR1 SGHKS and CDR2 YYEKEE (reference sequence). The CDR3 covers 15 residues. For the CDR3, the DNA is TGTGCCAGCAGCCTAGCATCAGCGAACTCCTACGAGCAGTACTTC. Protein product: CASSLASANSYEQYF.

The chain combines TRBV28 with TRBJ2-3; weak D call: TRBD1 (6 bases). The CDR3 spans 14 residues. V shed 4 bases and J shed 2 bases, with 10 bases lying between them. In germline, CDR1 is MDHEN, CDR2 SYDVKM. The CDR3 sequence is CASSSWTATDTQYF. CDR3 in DNA: TGTGCCAGCAGTTCCTGGACAGCCACAGATACGCAGTATTTT. The variable domain in full, with the rest retrieved from reference TRBV28 and TRBJ2-3, is DVKVTQSSRYLVKRTGEKVFLECVQDMDHENMFWYRQDPGLGLRLIYFSYDVKMKEKGDIPEGYSVSREKKERFSLILESASTNQTSMYLCASSSWTATDTQYFGPGTRLTVL.

The chain recombines TRBV6-5 with TRBJ2-3; D not resolved. CDR3 length: 14 residues. Trimming took 6 bases from V and 2 from J, leaving 12 bases between them. CDR1 is MNHEY and CDR2 is SVGAGI in the germline V gene. The CDR3 DNA reads as TGTGCCAGCAGCCAACCGAGGAACACAGATACGCAGTATTTT. Encoded protein: CASSQPRNTDTQYF.

V usage is TRBV19 and J usage is TRBJ2-5, with a possible D match to TRBD1 (6 bases). Trimming left V 3 bases short and J 1 base short, with 9 bases between. Per the germline V gene, CDR1 is LNHDA and CDR2 is SQIVND (reference sequence). This CDR3 is built from 14 residues. The CDR3 DNA reads TGTGCCAGTAGTATCACAGGGTCCCAAGAGACCCAGTACTTC. Translation gives CASSITGSQETQYF.

The chain combines TRBV30 with TRBJ2-5; tentative D call: TRBD1 (6 bases). Between the trimmed V and J ends, which lost 0 bases and 2 bases, there was a span of 10 bases. Per germline, CDR1 GTSNPN and CDR2 SVGIG (reference sequence). The length of the CDR3 is 14 residues. CDR3 nucleotides: TGTGCCTGGAGTGTAGGACAGCTACAAGAGACCCAGTACTTC. Its protein is CAWSVGQLQETQYF.

The V call is TRBV5-1, the J call TRBJ1-1, with 11 bases that match TRBD1. CDR3 length equals 14 residues. Trimming at V came to 4 bases and at J to 5 bases, leaving 4 bases not matched to a gene. Germline-derived CDR1 and CDR2 are SGHRS and YFSETQ. The CDR3 is CASSVDRGLTEAFF. CDR3 sequence (DNA): TGCGCCAGCAGCGTGGACAGGGGGCTTACTGAAGCTTTCTTT.

CDR3 protein: CSVGLLDRANEQFF. The CDR3 DNA reads as TGCAGCGTCGGACTCCTAGACAGGGCCAATGAGCAGTTCTTC. The chain is built from TRBV29-1 and TRBJ2-1, with 7 bases lining up with TRBD1. CDR3 length: 14 residues. Germline V gives CDR1 SQVTM, CDR2 ANQGSEA. V shed 6 bases and J 6 bases; nucleotides not matched to a gene: 11.

The chain links TRBV2 to TRBJ1-6; D is uncertain. This CDR3 comprises 14 residues. Germline loops: CDR1 SNHLY, CDR2 FYNNEI. Trimming left V 4 bases short and J 5 bases short, with 9 bases between. CDR3 nucleotides: TGTGCCAGCAGTGCACAGTCGGATAATTCACCCCTCCACTTT. Protein: CASSAQSDNSPLHF.

The sample holds a few counts of this clone. This chain joins TRBV5-8 and TRBJ1-5; no definite D call. This CDR3 is built from 16 residues. The germline V gene encodes CDR1 SGHTS and CDR2 YDEGEE. The V end was cut by 3 bases, the J end by 3 bases, with 16 bases between. The CDR3 region has the DNA TGTGCCAGCAGCTCCTCTGGATCGGGGTTCAATCAGCCCCAGCATTTT. Protein product: CASSSSGSGFNQPQHF.

The chain joins TRBV13 to TRBJ2-7, with D perhaps matching TRBD1 (5 bases). Germline loops: CDR1 PRHDT, CDR2 FYEKMQ (reference sequence). This CDR3 spans 14 amino acids. The V and J ends lost 2 bases and 2 bases respectively, with 10 bases between them. CDR3 nucleotide sequence: TGTGCCAGCAGCTTATCAGGGATACCCTACGAGCAGTACTTC. The encoded protein is CASSLSGIPYEQYF.

The chain joins TRBV5-1 to TRBJ2-1; D possibly corresponds to TRBD2 (7 bases). V gave up 0 bases and J gave up 7 bases, with 17 bases separating them. The length of the CDR3 is 16 residues. Germline V CDR1 and CDR2: SGHRS, YFSETQ. Written as DNA, the CDR3 is TGCGCCAGCAGCTTGGATGGGGGGGCCGCCGGGAATGAGCAGTTCTTC. It yields the protein CASSLDGGAAGNEQFF.

There are a few counts of this clone. J is TRBJ1-2 and V is TRBV5-1; tentative D call: TRBD1 (5 bases). CDR1 and CDR2 from the germline V gene are SGHRS and YFSETQ. This CDR3 is built from 14 residues. The ends were cut back, 2 bases at V and 4 bases at J, with 12 bases in the middle. For the CDR3, the DNA is TGCGCCAGCAGCTTCCAGTGGGGACTCTATGGCTACACCTTC. The encoded protein is CASSFQWGLYGYTF. Full variable domain (rest looked up from reference TRBV5-1 and TRBJ1-2): KAGVTQTPRYLIKTRGQQVTLSCSPISGHRSVSWYQQTPGQGLQFLFEYFSETQRNKGNFPGRFSGRQFSNSRSEMNVSTLELGDSALYLCASSFQWGLYGYTFGSGTRLTVV.